The 29 T cell receptor beta chains reported below all come from one sample, sequenced in a study of T cells in Graves' hyperthyroidism and ophthalmopathy. The investigators amplified TCR beta CDR3 regions from RNA transcripts. HTBI primers drove first-round RT-PCR of the TCR CDR3. TCRdb re-called the multiplex PCR reads through MiXCR, storing one row per CDR3 protein. The sample holds 380,000 or so distinct CDR3 sequences, around 14% seen once. Material for sequencing was blood. The origin of the receptors is a woman in her 30s with Graves' hyperthyroidism.

This clonotype was detected a few times. The CDR3: CASSISSGQSTDTQYF. In DNA form, the CDR3 reads TGTGCCAGTAGTATCTCAAGCGGGCAGAGCACAGATACGCAGTATTTT. J is TRBJ2-3 and V is TRBV19, with a possible D match to TRBD2 (6 bases). Germline V gene lookup returns CDR1 LNHDA and CDR2 SQIVND (reference sequence). V lost 3 bases to trimming and J lost 0 bases, with 13 bases between them. The CDR3 runs 16 residues.

This clonotype appeared many times. This chain links TRBV11-2 with TRBJ2-5; TRBD1 matches at 8 bases. The V gene's germline CDR1 is SGHAT and CDR2 FQNNGV. The CDR3 is 16 residues long. The trim removed 6 bases at V and 7 bases at J, leaving 16 bases unmatched. CDR3 nucleotide sequence: TGTGCCAGCAGTTCCTCGACCGCAGGGGGCGCAGGGACCCAGTACTTC. It codes for CASSSSTAGGAGTQYF.

Ten or more counts support this clonotype. The chain joins TRBV11-2 to TRBJ2-3; 8 positions match TRBD2. V shed 4 bases and J 5 bases; nucleotides not matched to a gene: 5. CDR3 length: 14 amino acids. Germline CDR1 and CDR2: SGHAT and FQNNGV. CDR3 sequence (DNA): TGTGCCAGCAGCTCGGGACTAGTGGGAGATACGCAGTATTTT. Amino acids: CASSSGLVGDTQYF.

The sample holds many counts of this clonotype. V and J are TRBV20-1 and TRBJ2-7; weak D call: TRBD1 (5 bases). V dropped 0 bases and J dropped 2 bases, with 14 bases sitting between them. The CDR3 spans 15 residues. Germline V gives CDR1 DFQATT, CDR2 SNEGSKA (reference sequence). CDR3 DNA sequence: TGCAGTGCTAGAGATGGGAAAGGGGCCACCTACGAGCAGTACTTC. Translation: CSARDGKGATYEQYF.

The rearrangement joins TRBV19 to TRBJ2-1, with TRBD2 identical over 8 bases. CDR1 is LNHDA and CDR2 is SQIVND in the germline V gene (reference sequence). The trim removed 10 bases at V and 4 bases at J, leaving 6 bases unmatched. There are 13 residues in the CDR3. In DNA form, the CDR3 reads TGTGCCACCATTAGCGGGACTTACAATGAGCAGTTCTTC. It yields the protein CATISGTYNEQFF.

This clonotype was counted at least ten times. V is TRBV29-1 and J is TRBJ1-3; D is unresolved. V shed 3 bases and J shed 4 bases, with 4 bases lying between them. Germline V gene lookup returns CDR1 SQVTM and CDR2 ANQGSEA. The CDR3 totals 11 residues. CDR3 sequence reads: CSVDHGNTIYF. The CDR3, as DNA: TGCAGCGTTGATCACGGAAACACCATATATTTT.

The chain carries TRBV9 and TRBJ2-2; 10 bases line up with TRBD1. V shed 3 bases and J 5 bases; nucleotides not matched to a gene: 4. CDR1 is SGDLS, CDR2 YYNGEE, per germline. The CDR3 contains 15 residues. CDR3 nucleotides: TGTGCCAGCAGCGGGACAGGGGGTTTTACCGGGGAGCTGTTTTTT. Amino acids: CASSGTGGFTGELFF.

This clonotype appeared a few times. The chain employs TRBV24-1 and TRBJ2-1; 13 bases agree with TRBD2. This CDR3 region has 16 residues. The trim removed 6 bases at V and 3 bases at J, leaving 4 bases unmatched. Germline V lookup: CDR1 KGHDR, CDR2 SFDVKD. The CDR3 here is CATSTGLAGVYNEQFF. CDR3 coding DNA: TGTGCCACCAGTACCGGACTAGCGGGAGTCTACAATGAGCAGTTCTTC.

J is TRBJ2-3 and V is TRBV28, with a weak D call TRBD1 (5 bases). V was pared by 9 bases and J by 2 bases, with 18 bases between. The CDR3 is 15 amino acids. Germline V gene data show CDR1 as MDHEN and CDR2 as SYDVKM. Here the CDR3 DNA reads TGTGCCAGTAAGACAGAATCCTCAAACACAGATACGCAGTATTTT. Amino acids: CASKTESSNTDTQYF.

This clonotype was observed at least ten times. The chain is built from TRBV7-9 and TRBJ2-7; the D gene is possibly TRBD1 (5 bases). CDR3 size: 14 residues. Germline loops: CDR1 SEHNR, CDR2 FQNEAQ (reference sequence). V was shortened by 5 bases and J by 3 bases, with 14 bases between the two germline ends. The CDR3 here is CASSTWEQVYEQYF. CDR3 nucleotide sequence: TGTGCCAGCAGCACCTGGGAACAGGTCTACGAGCAGTACTTC.

This chain connects TRBV6-1 to TRBJ1-3, with D tentatively TRBD1 (5 bases). The CDR3 length is 16 residues. From germline, CDR1 is MNHNS and CDR2 SASEGT. The V gene lost 9 bases and the J gene lost 4 bases, with 22 bases spanning the gap. The CDR3 DNA is TGTGCCAGTCGATTATTGGTGGGGGGAAGCGGAAACACCATATATTTT. Amino acid sequence: CASRLLVGGSGNTIYF.

This clonotype was seen only a few times. The chain joins TRBV27 to TRBJ2-5; 12 nucleotides line up with TRBD2. The ends lost 5 bases at V and 1 base at J; junction bases unmatched: 2. The germline CDR1 and CDR2 sequences are MNHEY and SMNVEV (reference sequence). The CDR3 covers 15 residues. DNA of the CDR3: TGTGCCAGCAGTCTGACTAGCGGGAGCCAAGAGACCCAGTACTTC. Translated: CASSLTSGSQETQYF.

The CDR3 DNA reads as TGCAGTGCTACCACTAGAGACGGCTACGAGCAGTACTTC. Protein sequence: CSATTRDGYEQYF. This chain joins TRBV20-1 and TRBJ2-7; D is perhaps TRBD2 (5 bases). Between the trimmed V and J ends, which lost 4 bases and 3 bases, there was a span of 13 bases. This CDR3 region has 13 residues. Germline assignment: CDR1 DFQATT and CDR2 SNEGSKA (reference sequence).

The sample holds a few counts of this clonotype. V usage is TRBV20-1 and J usage is TRBJ2-5; a possible D gene is TRBD2 (5 bases). The CDR3 is made up of 16 amino acids. V was trimmed by 4 bases and J by 5 bases, leaving 23 bases between them. Germline CDR1 and CDR2: DFQATT and SNEGSKA (reference sequence). DNA of the CDR3: TGCAGTGCTACCCCACCCCCGGGGAAGCCCTACGAGACCCAGTACTTC. It is translated as CSATPPPGKPYETQYF.

V is TRBV27 and J is TRBJ1-2; a weak D match, TRBD1 (5 bases). Germline CDR1 MNHEY, CDR2 SMNVEV (reference sequence). V was shortened by 5 bases and J by 4 bases, with 11 bases between the two germline ends. This CDR3 has 13 residues. The DNA of the CDR3 is TGTGCCAGCAGTATGACAGCTACCTATGGCTACACCTTC. Translating gives CASSMTATYGYTF.

V usage is TRBV6-2 or TRBV6-3 and J usage is TRBJ2-3, with a tentative D call TRBD2 (5 bases). This CDR3 contains 16 residues. V was trimmed by 4 bases and J by 5 bases, leaving 19 bases between them. The germline V gene has CDR1 MNHEY and CDR2 SVGEGT. The CDR3 DNA follows: TGTGCCAGCAGTTTCCTTCCTGGAGGAAGGCGAGATACGCAGTATTTT. This encodes CASSFLPGGRRDTQYF.

The chain joins TRBV4-3 to TRBJ1-5; D is ambiguous. Trimming removed 1 base from V and 2 bases from J, with 6 bases in between. The CDR3 consists of 14 residues. CDR1 and CDR2 (germline): LGHNA, YSLEER. For the CDR3, the DNA is TGCGCCAGCAGCCAAGGGTTGGGCAATCAGCCCCAGCATTTT. Its translation is CASSQGLGNQPQHF.

At least ten counts were recorded for this clonotype. The genes are TRBV20-1 and TRBJ1-2; tentatively, D is TRBD1 (5 bases). The CDR3 totals 12 residues. Germline CDR1 reads DFQATT; CDR2 reads SNEGSKA (reference sequence). Trimming pared 3 bases from V and 8 bases from J, leaving 13 bases between. The CDR3 DNA reads TGCAGTGCTAGGGGGCAGGGAGGAGGCTACACCTTC. Protein: CSARGQGGGYTF.

Only a few counts were recorded for this clonotype. V usage is TRBV7-9 and J usage is TRBJ2-5; the match to TRBD1 covers 11 bases. Germline V gene data show CDR1 as SEHNR and CDR2 as FQNEAQ (reference sequence). The CDR3 has 16 amino acids. The trim removed 4 bases at V and 4 bases at J, leaving 8 bases unmatched. The CDR3 is CASSSGQGAFSETQYF. The CDR3, as DNA: TGTGCCAGCAGCTCTGGACAGGGGGCGTTTTCAGAGACCCAGTACTTC.

This clonotype came up many times. The CDR3 loop is CAWSATLNRDRLRAFF. The DNA for the CDR3 is TGTGCCTGGAGTGCCACCTTAAACCGGGACCGCCTACGGGCTTTCTTT. The rearrangement uses TRBV30 and TRBJ1-1; D perhaps matches TRBD1 (5 bases). Germline lookup yields CDR1 GTSNPN and CDR2 SVGIG (reference sequence). Trimming removed 1 base at V and 11 bases at J, with 26 bases between. The CDR3 contains 16 residues.

This clonotype was detected a few times. V gene TRBV19 combines with J gene TRBJ2-3, with no clear D. The CDR3 has 15 residues. V was pared by 5 bases and J by 2 bases, with 14 bases between. The germline CDR1 and CDR2 sequences are LNHDA and SQIVND (reference sequence). CDR3 in DNA: TGTGCCAGTAGTGAGCGCCGACGGAACACAGATACGCAGTATTTT. Amino acids: CASSERRRNTDTQYF.

This clonotype was observed many times. The V call is TRBV12-3 or TRBV12-4, the J call TRBJ1-5, with D possibly TRBD1 on 5 matching bases. There are 12 residues in the CDR3. Trimming pared 3 bases from V and 9 bases from J, leaving 9 bases between. In DNA form, the CDR3 reads TGTGCCAGCAGTTTTGATGGGGGGCCCCAGCATTTT. This translates into CASSFDGGPQHF.

This clonotype was counted ten times or more. V usage is TRBV7-6 and J usage is TRBJ1-6, with 7 bases matching TRBD1. V shed 5 bases and J 7 bases; nucleotides not matched to a gene: 11. Germline values: CDR1 SGHVS, CDR2 FNYEAQ. This CDR3 comprises 16 residues. The CDR3 nucleotides are TGTGCCAGCAGCCTTACCCCGGGACAGTCCAATTCACCCCTCCACTTT. This codes for CASSLTPGQSNSPLHF.

This clonotype was counted ten times or more. This CDR3 reads CASSSDRVSLQEYF. The CDR3 bases are TGTGCCAGCAGCTCGGACAGGGTTAGTCTGCAAGAGTACTTC. The chain links TRBV7-9 to TRBJ2-7; 8 bases line up with TRBD1. Germline CDR1 reads SEHNR; CDR2 reads FQNEAQ (reference sequence). The CDR3 has 14 residues. V shed 4 bases, J shed 11 bases, and the junction held 13 bases outside the gene matches.

The rearrangement links TRBV27 to TRBJ1-4, with D unclear. Per germline, CDR1 MNHEY and CDR2 SMNVEV (reference sequence). There are 14 residues in the CDR3. Trimming removed 6 bases from V and 7 bases from J, with 15 bases in between. The CDR3 is CASSPTTAGEKLFF. The CDR3, as DNA: TGTGCCAGCAGCCCGACAACTGCTGGTGAAAAACTGTTTTTT.

In its sample, this clonotype was seen many times. The CDR3 loop reads CASRFLTDLGGMTGELFF. The CDR3, as DNA: TGTGCCAGCCGATTCCTGACAGATTTGGGTGGCATGACCGGGGAGCTGTTTTTT. The rearrangement links TRBV2 to TRBJ2-2; D is perhaps TRBD1 (5 bases). This CDR3 contains 18 residues. Germline lookup yields CDR1 SNHLY and CDR2 FYNNEI. The V and J ends lost 8 bases and 5 bases respectively, with 27 bases between them. Full variable domain (outside the CDR3, taken from reference TRBV2 and TRBJ2-2): EPEVTQTPSHQVTQMGQEVILRCVPISNHLYFYWYRQILGQKVEFLVSFYNNEISEKSEIFDDQFSVERPDGSNFTLKIRSTKLEDSAMYFCASRFLTDLGGMTGELFFGEGSRLTVL.

This clonotype was seen once. The genes are TRBV12-3 or TRBV12-4 and TRBJ1-3, with TRBD1 as a possible D gene (5 bases). The CDR3 length is 15 residues. Trimming removed 6 bases from V and 2 bases from J, with 14 bases in between. The CDR3 DNA reads as TGTGCCAGCAGCGCACATAGGGGAACTGGAAACACCATATATTTT. Its translation: CASSAHRGTGNTIYF.

This sequence joins TRBV3-1 and TRBJ2-5; no clear D gene. V shed 8 bases and J shed 10 bases, with 17 bases lying between them. The CDR3 spans 12 residues. Germline assignment: CDR1 LGHDT and CDR2 YNNKEL (reference sequence). DNA of the CDR3: TGTGCCAGCGGCTCTGGCCCTGCGGTCCAGTACTTC. Protein product: CASGSGPAVQYF.

V and J are TRBV6-1 and TRBJ2-3; no clear D gene. The CDR3 totals 14 residues. The V gene lost 3 bases and the J gene lost 2 bases, with 9 bases spanning the gap. Per the germline V gene, CDR1 is MNHNS and CDR2 is SASEGT. CDR3: CASSEGSVTDTQYF. The CDR3 nucleotides read TGTGCCAGCAGTGAGGGATCCGTCACAGATACGCAGTATTTT.